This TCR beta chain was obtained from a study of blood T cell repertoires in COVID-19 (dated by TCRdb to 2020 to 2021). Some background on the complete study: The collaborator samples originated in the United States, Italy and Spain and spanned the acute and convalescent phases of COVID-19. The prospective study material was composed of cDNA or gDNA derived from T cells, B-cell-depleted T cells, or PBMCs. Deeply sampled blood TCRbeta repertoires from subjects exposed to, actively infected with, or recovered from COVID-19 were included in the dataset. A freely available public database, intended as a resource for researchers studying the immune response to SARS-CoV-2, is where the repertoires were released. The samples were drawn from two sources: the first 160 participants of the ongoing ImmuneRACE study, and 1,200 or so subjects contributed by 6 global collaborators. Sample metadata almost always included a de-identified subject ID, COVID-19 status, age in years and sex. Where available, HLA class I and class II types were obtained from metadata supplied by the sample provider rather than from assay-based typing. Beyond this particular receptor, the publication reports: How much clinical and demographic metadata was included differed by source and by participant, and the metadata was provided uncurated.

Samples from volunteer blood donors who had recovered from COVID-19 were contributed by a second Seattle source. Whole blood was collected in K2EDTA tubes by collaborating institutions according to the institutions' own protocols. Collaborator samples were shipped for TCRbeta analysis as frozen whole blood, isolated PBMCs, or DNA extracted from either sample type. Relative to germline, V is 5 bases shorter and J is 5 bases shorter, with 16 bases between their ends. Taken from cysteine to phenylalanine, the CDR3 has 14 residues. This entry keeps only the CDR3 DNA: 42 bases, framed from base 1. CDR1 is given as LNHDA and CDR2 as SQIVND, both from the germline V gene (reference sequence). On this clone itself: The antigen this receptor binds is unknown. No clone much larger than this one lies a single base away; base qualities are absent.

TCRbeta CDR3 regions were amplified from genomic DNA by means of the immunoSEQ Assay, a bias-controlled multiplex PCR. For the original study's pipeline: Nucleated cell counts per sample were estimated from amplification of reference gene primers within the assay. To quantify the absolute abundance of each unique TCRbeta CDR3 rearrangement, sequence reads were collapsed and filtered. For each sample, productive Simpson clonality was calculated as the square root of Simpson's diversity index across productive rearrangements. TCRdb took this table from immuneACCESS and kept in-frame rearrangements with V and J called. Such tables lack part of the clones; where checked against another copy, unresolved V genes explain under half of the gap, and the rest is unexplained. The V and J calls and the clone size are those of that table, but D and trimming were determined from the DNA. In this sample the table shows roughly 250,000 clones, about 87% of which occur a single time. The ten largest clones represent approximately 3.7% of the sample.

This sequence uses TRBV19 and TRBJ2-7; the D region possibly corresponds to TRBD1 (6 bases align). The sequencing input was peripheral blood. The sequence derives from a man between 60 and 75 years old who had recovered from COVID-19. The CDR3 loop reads CASSFSPRDNEQYF. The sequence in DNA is TGTGCCAGTAGTTTTTCCCCCCGGGACAACGAGCAGTACTTC.